These 28 T cell receptor beta chains were sequenced from one sample in a study of shared clonotypes between healthy human individuals. TCRdb's copy holds only in-frame clones and misses some; the assay was immunoSEQ multiplex PCR. This repertoire shows about 690,000 clones, roughly 87% found once; its top ten account for more than 30%. The source material was memory CD8+ T cells from PBMCs. Indicated subset: CD45RO+ cells pooled with CCR7-negative TemRA cells. Receptors originate from a man between 18 and 29 years old in good health. Some clones in this sample may be carry-over from other donors' samples.

The chain joins TRBV19 to TRBJ1-1; D ambiguous. The CDR3 loop spans 13 amino acids. Germline-derived CDR1 and CDR2 are LNHDA and SQIVND (reference sequence). The germline V and J ends were trimmed by 7 bases and 1 base, with 10 bases remaining between them. Written as DNA, the CDR3 is TGTGCCAGTAAATTCAAGGGGAACACTGAAGCTTTCTTT. It is translated as CASKFKGNTEAFF.

The V gene is TRBV4-3, the J gene TRBJ1-1; TRBD1 is a possible D gene (6 bases). Trimming left V 0 bases short and J 10 bases short, with 18 bases between. CDR1 is LGHNA and CDR2 is YSLEER in the germline V gene. The length of the CDR3 is 15 residues. This CDR3 is CASSQDEQGLVGAFF. CDR3 in DNA: TGCGCCAGCAGCCAAGACGAACAGGGCCTAGTCGGAGCTTTCTTT.

This chain joins TRBV2 and TRBJ1-2; D is unclear. Germline V gives CDR1 SNHLY, CDR2 FYNNEI. The CDR3 has 13 amino acids. Trimming shortened V by 8 bases and J by 5 bases, and 15 bases separated the two germline ends. The CDR3 is CASPFGGSYGYTF. CDR3 coding DNA: TGTGCCAGCCCGTTCGGAGGATCTTATGGCTACACCTTC. Full variable domain (rest looked up from reference TRBV2 and TRBJ1-2): EPEVTQTPSHQVTQMGQEVILRCVPISNHLYFYWYRQILGQKVEFLVSFYNNEISEKSEIFDDQFSVERPDGSNFTLKIRSTKLEDSAMYFCASPFGGSYGYTFGSGTRLTVV.

This chain joins TRBV6-6 and TRBJ2-7; 8 bases map to TRBD2. There are 16 residues in the CDR3. From germline, CDR1 is MNHNY and CDR2 SVGAGI (reference sequence). DNA for the CDR3: TGTGAGAGCAGGGATTCAAGCGGGAGTTTACCCTACGAGCAGTACTTC. Amino acids: CESRDSSGSLPYEQYF.

V and J are TRBV7-9 and TRBJ1-5, with D hard to call. The V end lost 5 bases, the J end lost 3 bases, and 11 bases lay between the germline ends. This CDR3 is built from 14 residues. Looked up from germline, CDR1 is SEHNR and CDR2 is FQNEAQ (reference sequence). The CDR3, as DNA: TGTGCCAGCAGCACCAACAGCCCCAATCAGCCCCAGCATTTT. Amino acids: CASSTNSPNQPQHF.

This sequence joins TRBV28 and TRBJ1-5, with D maybe TRBD1 (5 bases). The germline V gene encodes CDR1 MDHEN and CDR2 SYDVKM. This CDR3 is built from 15 residues. V was trimmed by 6 bases and J by 2 bases, leaving 14 bases between them. The CDR3 DNA sequence: TGTGCCAGCAGGGCGATGGGGGATGGCAATCAGCCCCAGCATTTT. Amino acids: CASRAMGDGNQPQHF.

The chain employs TRBV9 and TRBJ2-1; TRBD2 matches 10 bases. Germline-derived CDR1 and CDR2 are SGDLS and YYNGEE. The V segment lost 2 bases and the J segment 0 bases; nucleotides outside the gene matches: 5. The CDR3 spans 17 residues. The CDR3 here is CASSVTSGRSSYNEQFF. The CDR3 nucleotides read TGTGCCAGCAGCGTGACTAGCGGGCGAAGCTCCTACAATGAGCAGTTCTTC.

The chain links TRBV9 to TRBJ1-2, with TRBD1 identical over 10 bases. The CDR3 has 17 residues. CDR1 and CDR2 from the germline V gene are SGDLS and YYNGEE. V dropped 1 base and J dropped 6; count of bases not matched to a gene: 12. CDR3 sequence reads: CASSVLKDRGRWDGYTF. As DNA, the CDR3 is TGTGCCAGCAGCGTACTGAAAGACAGGGGGCGATGGGATGGCTACACCTTC.

This clone was counted a few times. This chain joins TRBV19 and TRBJ2-7; D may correspond to TRBD1 or TRBD2 (5 bases each). Trimming cost V 3 bases and J 3 bases, with 6 bases left between them. Per germline, CDR1 LNHDA and CDR2 SQIVND (reference sequence). There are 12 residues in the CDR3. Here the CDR3 DNA reads TGTGCCAGTAGTATGGGGGACTACGAGCAGTACTTC. Translating it yields CASSMGDYEQYF.

The rearrangement uses TRBV9 and TRBJ2-1; D is ambiguous. The length of the CDR3 is 16 residues. Looked up from germline, CDR1 is SGDLS and CDR2 is YYNGEE. V was pared by 3 bases and J by 0 bases, with 13 bases between. CDR3 nucleotide sequence: TGTGCCAGCAGCGGAGGACCATCAATCTCCTACAATGAGCAGTTCTTC. Protein: CASSGGPSISYNEQFF. Combining the CDR3 with reference TRBV9 and TRBJ2-1 gives the whole variable domain DSGVTQTPKHLITATGQRVTLRCSPRSGDLSVYWYQQSLDQGLQFLIQYYNGEERAKGNILERFSAQQFPDLHSELNLSSLELGDSALYFCASSGGPSISYNEQFFGPGTRLTVL.

The chain is built from TRBV9 and TRBJ2-5; perhaps TRBD1 as D (6 bases). In germline, CDR1 is SGDLS, CDR2 YYNGEE. V was cut by 3 bases and J by 0 bases, with 9 bases left in between. The length of the CDR3 is 14 residues. In DNA, the CDR3 is TGTGCCAGCAGCGGCTGGACAGACCAAGAGACCCAGTACTTC. Its protein product is CASSGWTDQETQYF.

The V and J genes are TRBV7-8 and TRBJ1-2; D possibly corresponds to TRBD1 (6 bases). From germline, CDR1 is SGHVS and CDR2 FQNEAQ. The CDR3 runs to 15 residues. Trimming cost V 3 bases and J 4 bases, with 15 bases left between them. This chain's CDR3 is CASSLGAGASYGYTF. CDR3 sequence (DNA): TGTGCCAGCAGCTTGGGGGCAGGGGCCTCCTATGGCTACACCTTC. Filled out from reference TRBV7-8 and TRBJ1-2, the complete variable domain reads GAGVSQSPRYKVAKRGQDVALRCDPISGHVSLFWYQQALGQGPEFLTYFQNEAQLDKSGLPSDRFFAERPEGSVSTLKIQRTQQEDSAVYLCASSLGAGASYGYTFGSGTRLTVV.

This clone has only a few counts. V and J are TRBV14 and TRBJ1-2; TRBD1 agrees at 8 bases. This CDR3 comprises 13 residues. Trimming took 6 bases from V and 4 from J; bases not matched to a gene: 4. Germline values: CDR1 SGHDN, CDR2 FVKESK. In DNA, the CDR3 is TGTGCCAGCAGTATGGACAGGGTCTATGGCTACACCTTC. Translation gives CASSMDRVYGYTF.

This chain links TRBV11-2 with TRBJ1-2; D not resolved. The V gene lost 3 bases and the J gene lost 2 bases, with 10 bases spanning the gap. CDR1 is SGHAT, CDR2 FQNNGV, per germline. CDR3 length equals 14 residues. As DNA, the CDR3 is TGTGCCAGCAGCTTCGCAGGAGGGAACTATGGCTACACCTTC. Translation: CASSFAGGNYGYTF.

This clone is a singleton in its sample. The chain links TRBV7-9 to TRBJ1-1; the match to TRBD1 covers 9 bases. Germline CDR1 and CDR2: SEHNR and FQNEAQ (reference sequence). The CDR3 runs to 14 residues. Trimming removed 5 bases from V and 4 bases from J; junction bases left unmatched: 5. The CDR3 bases are TGTGCCAGCAGCCACCCGGGACAGGGCACTGAAGCTTTCTTT. Its protein is CASSHPGQGTEAFF.

On this clone itself: Additional DNA sequences in this sample encode the identical CDR3. This rearrangement joins TRBV5-6 to TRBJ2-7; the D gene is possibly TRBD2 (6 bases). V was shortened by 4 bases and J by 6 bases, with 11 bases between the two germline ends. Germline CDR1 reads SGHDT; CDR2 reads YYEEEE. The CDR3 length is 12 residues. This CDR3 is CASSLGGSEQYF. In DNA, the CDR3 is TGTGCCAGCAGCCTCGGGGGTAGCGAGCAGTACTTC.

The J gene is TRBJ2-7, the V gene TRBV27; 8 bases match TRBD2. Germline V gene sequence: CDR1 MNHEY, CDR2 SMNVEV (reference sequence). The CDR3 totals 17 residues. J was trimmed by 3 bases and V by 2 bases; bases with no gene match: 12. The DNA of the CDR3 is TGTGCCAGCAGTTTAAATGGTCGACTAGCGCCAAACTACGAGCAGTACTTC. It codes for CASSLNGRLAPNYEQYF.

This sequence joins TRBV28 and TRBJ2-7; a possible D gene is TRBD2 (5 bases). Germline V gene lookup returns CDR1 MDHEN and CDR2 SYDVKM. The germline V and J ends were trimmed by 5 bases and 6 bases, with 11 bases remaining between them. CDR3 length: 12 amino acids. The CDR3 reads CASSKGLIEQYF. In DNA, the CDR3 is TGTGCCAGCAGTAAAGGACTTATCGAGCAGTACTTC.

This chain joins TRBV25-1 and TRBJ2-5, with D possibly being TRBD2 (5 bases). Germline values: CDR1 MGHDK, CDR2 SYGVNS. The CDR3 consists of 14 residues. The V gene lost 1 base and the J gene lost 9 bases, with 15 bases spanning the gap. CDR3 in amino acids: CASSELNFVGAQYF. The CDR3, as DNA: TGTGCCAGCAGTGAATTAAACTTCGTCGGGGCCCAGTACTTC.

The V and J genes are TRBV9 and TRBJ2-3, with D tentatively TRBD2 (5 bases). V was trimmed by 3 bases and J by 9 bases, leaving 11 bases between them. This CDR3 contains 12 residues. Germline loops: CDR1 SGDLS, CDR2 YYNGEE. For the CDR3, the DNA is TGTGCCAGCAGCGGAACGGGGTCCACGCAGTATTTT. Amino acid sequence: CASSGTGSTQYF.

As to this clone: This sample includes further DNA sequences coding for the same CDR3. CDR3 protein: CASSSPYEQYF. In DNA form, the CDR3 reads TGTGCCAGCAGCTCTCCCTACGAGCAGTACTTC. The chain is built from TRBV11-2 and TRBJ2-7; D is ambiguous. V was trimmed by 4 bases and J by 2 bases, leaving 3 bases between them. Germline values: CDR1 SGHAT, CDR2 FQNNGV. The CDR3 runs 11 residues.

The chain employs TRBV11-2 and TRBJ2-1; D uncertain. The CDR3 consists of 12 residues. Germline V CDR1 and CDR2: SGHAT, FQNNGV. With 1 base removed from V and 9 bases from J, the gap between germline ends came to 7 bases. CDR3 DNA: TGTGCCAGCAGCTTAGGATCGGCTGAGCAGTTCTTC. Translating gives CASSLGSAEQFF.

The chain couples TRBV6-5 to TRBJ1-2; 7 nucleotides line up with TRBD1. Germline V lookup: CDR1 MNHEY, CDR2 SVGAGI. The CDR3 totals 15 residues. The junction had 7 bases not matched to a gene; V was cut back by 6 bases and J by 0 bases. This CDR3 reads CASSMGTASNYGYTF. Written as DNA, the CDR3 is TGTGCCAGCAGCATGGGGACAGCCTCTAACTATGGCTACACCTTC.

The DNA for the CDR3 is TGTTCGACCGGGGCAGTTGGAAACACCATATATTTT. The encoded protein is CSTGAVGNTIYF. The V call is TRBV19, the J call TRBJ1-3, with D possibly matching TRBD1 (5 bases). CDR1 is LNHDA, CDR2 SQIVND, per germline (reference sequence). There are 12 residues in the CDR3.

The J gene is TRBJ2-1, the V gene TRBV19; 10 bases align to TRBD1. This CDR3 has 13 amino acids. Trimming removed 9 bases from V and 7 bases from J; junction bases left unmatched: 6. The germline V gene encodes CDR1 LNHDA and CDR2 SQIVND (reference sequence). CDR3 sequence: CASAGQGLNEQFF. CDR3 DNA: TGTGCCAGCGCGGGACAGGGGTTGAATGAGCAGTTCTTC.

The chain joins TRBV6-6 to TRBJ1-1, with unresolved D. CDR3 size: 15 residues. The germline V and J ends were trimmed by 0 bases and 1 base, with 9 bases remaining between them. CDR1 is MNHNY and CDR2 is SVGAGI in the germline V gene (reference sequence). CDR3: CASSYSAGWNTEAFF. CDR3 in DNA: TGTGCCAGCAGTTACTCGGCGGGTTGGAACACTGAAGCTTTCTTT.

This chain joins TRBV14 and TRBJ1-2; 10 nucleotides agree with TRBD1. Germline CDR1 and CDR2: SGHDN and FVKESK. J gave up 2 bases and V 3 bases, and 3 bases lay outside the gene matches. The CDR3 totals 15 residues. The CDR3 region is CASSHATGGNYGYTF. For the CDR3, the DNA is TGTGCCAGCAGCCATGCGACAGGGGGCAACTATGGCTACACCTTC.

The CDR3 reads CSGGGGSYNEQFF. The CDR3, as DNA: TGCAGCGGGGGAGGGGGCTCCTACAATGAGCAGTTCTTC. The V and J genes are TRBV29-1 and TRBJ2-1, with a possible D match to TRBD2 (7 bases). Germline CDR1 SQVTM, CDR2 ANQGSEA. The CDR3 is made up of 13 amino acids. Trimming took 7 bases from V and 0 from J, leaving 10 bases between them.